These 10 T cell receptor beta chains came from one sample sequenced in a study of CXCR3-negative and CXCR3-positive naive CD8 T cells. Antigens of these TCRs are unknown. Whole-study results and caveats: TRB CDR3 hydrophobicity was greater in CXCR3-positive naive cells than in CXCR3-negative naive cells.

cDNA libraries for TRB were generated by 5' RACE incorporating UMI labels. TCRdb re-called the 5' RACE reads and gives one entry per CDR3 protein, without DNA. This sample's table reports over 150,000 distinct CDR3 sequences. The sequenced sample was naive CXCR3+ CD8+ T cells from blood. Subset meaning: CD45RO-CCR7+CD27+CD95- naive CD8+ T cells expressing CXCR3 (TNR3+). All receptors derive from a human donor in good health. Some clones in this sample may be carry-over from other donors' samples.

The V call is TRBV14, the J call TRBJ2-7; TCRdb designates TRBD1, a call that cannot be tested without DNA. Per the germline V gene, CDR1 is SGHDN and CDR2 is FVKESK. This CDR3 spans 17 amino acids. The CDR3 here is CASSQGVLLHSTYEQYF.

CDR3: CSARDTLAGDRWDEQFF. The chain links TRBV20-1 to TRBJ2-1; TCRdb calls TRBD2, which cannot be checked without DNA. This CDR3 comprises 17 residues. CDR1 is DFQATT and CDR2 is SNEGSKA in the germline V gene (reference sequence).

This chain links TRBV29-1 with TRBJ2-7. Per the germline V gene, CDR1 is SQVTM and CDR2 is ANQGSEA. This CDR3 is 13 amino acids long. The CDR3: CSVVYDPNYEQYF.

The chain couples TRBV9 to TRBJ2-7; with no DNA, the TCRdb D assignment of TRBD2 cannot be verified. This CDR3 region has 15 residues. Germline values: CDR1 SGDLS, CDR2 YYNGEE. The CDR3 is CASSEGTSGSYEQYF. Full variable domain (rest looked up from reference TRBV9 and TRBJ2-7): DSGVTQTPKHLITATGQRVTLRCSPRSGDLSVYWYQQSLDQGLQFLIQYYNGEERAKGNILERFSAQQFPDLHSELNLSSLELGDSALYFCASSEGTSGSYEQYFGPGTRLTVT.

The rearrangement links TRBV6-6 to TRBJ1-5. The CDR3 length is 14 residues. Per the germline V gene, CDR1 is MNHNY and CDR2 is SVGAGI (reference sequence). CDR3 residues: CASSPTAGNQPQHF.

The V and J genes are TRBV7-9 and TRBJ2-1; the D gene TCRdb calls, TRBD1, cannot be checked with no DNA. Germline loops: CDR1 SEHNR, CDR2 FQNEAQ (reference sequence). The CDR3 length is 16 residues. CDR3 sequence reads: CASRPPGGGRYNEQFF.

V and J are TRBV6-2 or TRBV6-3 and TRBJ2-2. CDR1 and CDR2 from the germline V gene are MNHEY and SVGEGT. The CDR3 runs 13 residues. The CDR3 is CASSVQDTGELFF.

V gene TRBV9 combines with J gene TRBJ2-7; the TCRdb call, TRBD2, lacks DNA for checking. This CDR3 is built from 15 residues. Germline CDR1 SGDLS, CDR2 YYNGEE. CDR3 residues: CASSESGGSSYEQYF.

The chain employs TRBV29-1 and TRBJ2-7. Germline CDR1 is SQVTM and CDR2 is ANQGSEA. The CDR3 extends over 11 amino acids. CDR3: CSGFWDYEQYF.

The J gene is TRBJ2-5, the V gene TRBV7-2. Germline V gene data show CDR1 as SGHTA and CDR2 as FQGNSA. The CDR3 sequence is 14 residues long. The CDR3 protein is CASSPENNWETQYF.